These T cell receptor beta chains were read from a single sample in a study of T-cell memory formation after mild COVID-19. Each CDR3 protein is one row after TCRdb ran MiXCR on the 5' RACE reads. This table holds about 280,000 distinct CDR3 sequences, under 8.5% found once. Source material: PBMCs or a T cell subset sorted from them (not recorded which). The receptors shown here come from a man between 18 and 29 years old who had mild COVID-19 (a few samples of this study predate the infection). Cell type and time point are not known. The CDR3 runs from the conserved cysteine through the conserved F or W. A D gene is named only where the DNA matches it firmly. Not all rows give a size; the values are once, few, many and, for expanded clones, a class.

d_call: NA; clone_size: NA; v_call: TRBV6-5; j_call: TRBJ1-1; cdr3_nt: TGTGCCAGCAGTTACTCACTCACGACAGCCGGTTCATCTTTCTTT; cdr3_aa: CASSYSLTTAGSSFF
d_call: NA; clone_size: NA; v_call: TRBV6-6; j_call: TRBJ1-3; cdr3_nt: TGTGCCACCTTAAGTTCTGGAAACACCATATATTTT; cdr3_aa: CATLSSGNTIYF
d_call: TRBD2; clone_size: few; v_call: TRBV7-7; j_call: TRBJ2-1; cdr3_nt: TGTGCCAGCAGACCTGGGACTAGCTACAATGAGCAGTTCTTC; cdr3_aa: CASRPGTSYNEQFF
d_call: NA; clone_size: many; v_call: TRBV5-1; j_call: TRBJ2-7; cdr3_nt: TGCGCCAGCAGCCGACCCGCTGCTACAGGGTTCCACGAGCAGTACTTC; cdr3_aa: CASSRPAATGFHEQYF
d_call: TRBD2; clone_size: many; v_call: TRBV7-2; j_call: TRBJ2-1; cdr3_nt: TGTGCCAGCAGCTTATTTAGCGGGGGCTACAATGAGCAGTTCTTC; cdr3_aa: CASSLFSGGYNEQFF
d_call: TRBD1; clone_size: many; v_call: TRBV4-1; j_call: TRBJ2-1; cdr3_nt: TGCGCCAGCAGGACCACAGGGGGCTATGAGCAGTTCTTC; cdr3_aa: CASRTTGGYEQFF
d_call: TRBD1; clone_size: many; v_call: TRBV20-1; j_call: TRBJ2-1; cdr3_nt: TGCAGTGCTTGGGAGAGGGACAGGGGCTACAATGAGCAGTTCTTC; cdr3_aa: CSAWERDRGYNEQFF
d_call: NA; clone_size: few; v_call: TRBV28; j_call: TRBJ2-3; cdr3_nt: TGTGCCAGCAGTTTGACCAGTCTTGGCACAGATACGCAGTATTTT; cdr3_aa: CASSLTSLGTDTQYF
d_call: TRBD1; clone_size: few; v_call: TRBV7-6; j_call: TRBJ1-3; cdr3_nt: TGTGCCAGCAGCATCGGGCCAGGGGGATCTGGAAACACCATATATTTT; cdr3_aa: CASSIGPGGSGNTIYF
d_call: NA; clone_size: NA; v_call: TRBV7-2; j_call: TRBJ2-2; cdr3_nt: TGTGCCAGCAGCTTAGCGCGGGGCGGTGGGGAGCTGTTTTTT; cdr3_aa: CASSLARGGGELFF
d_call: NA; clone_size: many; v_call: TRBV5-1; j_call: TRBJ1-1; cdr3_nt: TGTGCCAGCAGTCTCGGTGGGGCAGGCACTGAAGCTTTCTTT; cdr3_aa: CASSLGGAGTEAFF
d_call: NA; clone_size: NA; v_call: TRBV6-2/TRBV6-3; j_call: TRBJ2-5; cdr3_nt: TGTGCCAGCAGCCCTTGGGAAGAGACCCAGTACTTC; cdr3_aa: CASSPWEETQYF
d_call: NA; clone_size: NA; v_call: TRBV29-1; j_call: TRBJ2-5; cdr3_nt: TGCAGCGTTGAAGAACACAGGATTCAAGAGACCCAGTACTTC; cdr3_aa: CSVEEHRIQETQYF
d_call: TRBD1; clone_size: few; v_call: TRBV27; j_call: TRBJ2-1; cdr3_nt: TGTGCCAGCAGTACATTGACAGGGAACGCGGAGCAGTTCTTC; cdr3_aa: CASSTLTGNAEQFF
d_call: NA; clone_size: few; v_call: TRBV6-5; j_call: TRBJ1-2; cdr3_nt: TGTGCCAGCAGTTACGACAGACCTAACTATGGCTACACCTTC; cdr3_aa: CASSYDRPNYGYTF
d_call: NA; clone_size: NA; v_call: TRBV5-6; j_call: TRBJ1-2; cdr3_nt: TGTGCCAGCAGCTTGGGTCGGGACGGCTACACCTTC; cdr3_aa: CASSLGRDGYTF
d_call: NA; clone_size: NA; v_call: TRBV6-5; j_call: TRBJ1-2; cdr3_nt: TGTGCCACCAGCCAGGGGCCCCCGGGTGGCTACACCTTC; cdr3_aa: CATSQGPPGGYTF
d_call: NA; clone_size: many; v_call: TRBV27; j_call: TRBJ2-1; cdr3_nt: TGTGCCAGCCTGGCGCCCAACAATGAGCAGTTCTTC; cdr3_aa: CASLAPNNEQFF
d_call: NA; clone_size: NA; v_call: TRBV6-1; j_call: TRBJ2-1; cdr3_nt: TGTGCCAGCAGTGAAAATTTGGTGGTTGAGCAGTTCTTC; cdr3_aa: CASSENLVVEQFF
d_call: NA; clone_size: NA; v_call: TRBV14; j_call: TRBJ2-1; cdr3_nt: TGTGCCAGCAGTTGGGGGCGAGGAAAAAATGAGCAGTTCTTC; cdr3_aa: CASSWGRGKNEQFF
d_call: TRBD1; clone_size: few; v_call: TRBV7-6; j_call: TRBJ2-2; cdr3_nt: TGTGCCAGCAGCTTCCCCGGGACAGGGGTTACCGGGGAGCTGTTTTTT; cdr3_aa: CASSFPGTGVTGELFF
d_call: TRBD1; clone_size: few; v_call: TRBV5-4; j_call: TRBJ2-1; cdr3_nt: TGTGCCAGCAGCTTGGGACAGGGTGAAAATGAGCAGTTCTTC; cdr3_aa: CASSLGQGENEQFF
d_call: TRBD1; clone_size: NA; v_call: TRBV10-3; j_call: TRBJ1-2; cdr3_nt: TGTGCCATCAATGGACAGGGCCCCTTCTATGGCTACACCTTC; cdr3_aa: CAINGQGPFYGYTF
d_call: NA; clone_size: NA; v_call: TRBV6-5; j_call: TRBJ1-1; cdr3_nt: TGTGCCAGCAGTTCCACCGATGGTGGAGCTTTCTTT; cdr3_aa: CASSSTDGGAFF
d_call: NA; clone_size: NA; v_call: TRBV5-5; j_call: TRBJ1-1; cdr3_nt: TGTGCCAGCATCGGCGGGGGTAGGACGGGGAACACTGAAGCTTTCTTT; cdr3_aa: CASIGGGRTGNTEAFF
d_call: NA; clone_size: NA; v_call: TRBV20-1; j_call: TRBJ1-2; cdr3_nt: TGCAGTGCTACCCCGGGACGGAGTAACTATGGCTACACCTTC; cdr3_aa: CSATPGRSNYGYTF
d_call: NA; clone_size: many; v_call: TRBV5-1; j_call: TRBJ1-1; cdr3_nt: TGCGCCAGCAGATTCGATGGGAACACTGAAGCTTTCTTT; cdr3_aa: CASRFDGNTEAFF
d_call: TRBD2; clone_size: few; v_call: TRBV4-2; j_call: TRBJ2-1; cdr3_nt: TGTGCCAGCAGCCGCACGTTACAAGCGGGGGGGGGATACAATGAGCAGTTCTTC; cdr3_aa: CASSRTLQAGGGYNEQFF
d_call: TRBD1; clone_size: few; v_call: TRBV5-1; j_call: TRBJ1-1; cdr3_nt: TGCGCCAGCAGCGAGGGACAGCCTAACACTGAAGCTTTCTTT; cdr3_aa: CASSEGQPNTEAFF
d_call: NA; clone_size: NA; v_call: TRBV6-6; j_call: TRBJ1-1; cdr3_nt: TGTGCCAGCAGTGCCGGGACACTGAACACTGAAGCTTTCTTT; cdr3_aa: CASSAGTLNTEAFF
d_call: TRBD1; clone_size: many; v_call: TRBV4-3; j_call: TRBJ1-2; cdr3_nt: TGCGCCAGCAGCCAAGAGGCCGGGACAGGAGGCTACACCTTC; cdr3_aa: CASSQEAGTGGYTF
d_call: TRBD2; clone_size: few; v_call: TRBV4-3; j_call: TRBJ2-5; cdr3_nt: TGCGCCAGCAGCCAAGAAAGCGGGGCAGGCACCCAGTACTTC; cdr3_aa: CASSQESGAGTQYF
d_call: NA; clone_size: NA; v_call: TRBV7-2; j_call: TRBJ1-5; cdr3_nt: TGTGCCAGCAGCGTTTATAGCAATCAGCCCCAGCATTTT; cdr3_aa: CASSVYSNQPQHF
d_call: TRBD2; clone_size: NA; v_call: TRBV7-2; j_call: TRBJ2-1; cdr3_nt: TGTGCCAGCAGCTTAGCAGGACTAGCGGGGAGGTCCTACAATGAGCAGTTCTTC; cdr3_aa: CASSLAGLAGRSYNEQFF
d_call: NA; clone_size: NA; v_call: TRBV6-2/TRBV6-3; j_call: TRBJ2-3; cdr3_nt: TGTGCCAGCAGGGGGGGGCAGGAGTATTTT; cdr3_aa: CASRGGQEYF
d_call: NA; clone_size: NA; v_call: TRBV6-6; j_call: TRBJ2-7; cdr3_nt: TGTGCCAGCAGGTACGCTGGGAACTACGAGCAGTACTTC; cdr3_aa: CASRYAGNYEQYF
d_call: NA; clone_size: many; v_call: TRBV7-9; j_call: TRBJ2-1; cdr3_nt: TGTGCCAGCAGCTTAGCGGTTGGCAATGAGCAGTTCTTC; cdr3_aa: CASSLAVGNEQFF